This TCR beta chain was documented in a study of identical twins. TCRdb re-analysed the 5' RACE reads in MiXCR, keeping a single row per CDR3 protein. The sample holds just over 450,000 distinct CDR3 sequences, 14% seen once. Another study also made use of these data, one on yellow fever vaccine responses in identical twins.

Sequenced sample: CD4+ T cells sorted from blood. The sequence derives from a woman younger than 30 in good health.

This chain's CDR3 is CASSLDKSEQYF. The DNA for the CDR3 is TGTGCCAGCTCACTCGACAAATCCGAGCAGTACTTC. The rearrangement links TRBV18 to TRBJ2-7; no clear D gene. The CDR3 has 12 residues. The germline CDR1 and CDR2 sequences are KGHSH and LQKENI. The V and J ends lost 4 bases and 6 bases respectively, with 10 bases between them. Looking up the rest from reference TRBV18 and TRBJ2-7 gives the full variable domain: NAGVMQNPRHLVRRRGQEARLRCSPMKGHSHVYWYRQLPEEGLKFMVYLQKENIIDESGMPKERFSAEFPKEGPSILRIQQVVRGDSAAYFCASSLDKSEQYFGPGTRLTVT.